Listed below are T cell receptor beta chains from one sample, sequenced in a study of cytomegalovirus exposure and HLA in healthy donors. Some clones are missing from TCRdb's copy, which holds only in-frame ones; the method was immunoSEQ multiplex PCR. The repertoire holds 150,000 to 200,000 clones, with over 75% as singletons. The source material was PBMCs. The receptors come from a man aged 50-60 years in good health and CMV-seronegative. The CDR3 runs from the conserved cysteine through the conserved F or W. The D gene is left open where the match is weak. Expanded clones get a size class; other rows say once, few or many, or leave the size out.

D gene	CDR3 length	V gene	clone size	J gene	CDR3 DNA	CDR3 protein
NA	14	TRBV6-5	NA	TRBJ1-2	TGTGCCAGCAGTCCCAGTTGGGAGAACTATGGCTACACCTTC	CASSPSWENYGYTF
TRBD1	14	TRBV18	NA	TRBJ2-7	TGTGCCAGCTCACCTCGACAGGGGGTGTACGAGCAGTACTTC	CASSPRQGVYEQYF
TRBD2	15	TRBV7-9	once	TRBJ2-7	TGTTCCAGCAGCCCCTCTAGCGGGGCTCCCTACGAGCAGTACTTC	CSSSPSSGAPYEQYF
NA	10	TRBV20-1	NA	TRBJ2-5	TGCAGTGGGTGGAGAGAGACCCAGTACTTC	CSGWRETQYF
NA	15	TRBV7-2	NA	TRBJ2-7	TGTGCCAGCAGCTTAGTCTCGGGGTCTTCACACGAGCAGTACTTC	CASSLVSGSSHEQYF
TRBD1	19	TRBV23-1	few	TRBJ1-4	TGCGCCAGCAGTCAAGTTGGACAGGGGCAACATGCAACTAATGAAAAACTGTTTTTT	CASSQVGQGQHATNEKLFF
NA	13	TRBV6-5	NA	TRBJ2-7	TGTGCCAGCAGTGCGCTGCTTTACTACGAGCAGTACTTC	CASSALLYYEQYF
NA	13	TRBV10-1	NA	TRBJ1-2	TGCGCCAGCAGTGAGTCGGGCAGCCATGGCTACACCTTC	CASSESGSHGYTF
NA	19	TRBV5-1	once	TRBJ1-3	TGCGCCAGCAGCTTGGCCGAAGGTAAGACGGGGTGCTTTGGAAACACCATATATTTT	CASSLAEGKTGCFGNTIYF
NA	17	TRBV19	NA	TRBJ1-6	TGTGCCAGTAGTATATCAGGGTACGGATTCGATAATTCACCCCTCCACTTT	CASSISGYGFDNSPLHF
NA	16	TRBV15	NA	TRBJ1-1	TGTGCCACCAGCAGTTCCCCGAGGCAGATGAACACTGAAGCTTTCTTT	CATSSSPRQMNTEAFF
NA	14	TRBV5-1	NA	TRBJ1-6	TGCGCCAGCAGCTCGGGCGGGATTAATTCACCCCTCCACTTT	CASSSGGINSPLHF
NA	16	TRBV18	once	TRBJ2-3	TGTGCCAGCTCACCACCGCCCGGGAAGAGTTTAGATACGCAGTATTTT	CASSPPPGKSLDTQYF
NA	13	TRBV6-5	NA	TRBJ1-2	TGTGCCAGCAGCAGAGACACCGACTATGGCTACACCTTC	CASSRDTDYGYTF
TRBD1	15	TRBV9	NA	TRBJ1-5	TGTGCCAGCAGCGGAGGGACAGGGGAGGGGGCCCCCCAGCATTTT	CASSGGTGEGAPQHF
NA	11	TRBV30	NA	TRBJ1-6	TGTGCCTGGGAGGGGGGGACCGGCCTCCACTTT	CAWEGGTGLHF
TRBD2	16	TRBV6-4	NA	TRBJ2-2	TGTGCCAGCAGCTTCACTAGCGGGGGGGCCACCGGGGAGCTGTTTTTT	CASSFTSGGATGELFF
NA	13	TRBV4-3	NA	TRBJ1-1	TGCGCCAGCAGCCCTAACAGGGACACTGAAGCTTTCTTT	CASSPNRDTEAFF
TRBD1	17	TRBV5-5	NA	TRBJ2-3	TGTGCCAGCAGCTCCTCTCACAGGGGCTCAGATCCAGATACGCAGTATTTT	CASSSSHRGSDPDTQYF
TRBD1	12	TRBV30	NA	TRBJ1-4	TGTGCCTGGAGCGGGACAGGGGAAAAACTGTTTTTT	CAWSGTGEKLFF
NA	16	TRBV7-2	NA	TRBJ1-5	TGTGCCAGCAGCTTAGAAAGAGGATATAGCAATCAGCCCCAGCATTTT	CASSLERGYSNQPQHF
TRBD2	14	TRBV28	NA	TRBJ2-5	TGTGCCAGCAGTTTCGCGGGGGGCGAGGAGACCCAGTACTTC	CASSFAGGEETQYF
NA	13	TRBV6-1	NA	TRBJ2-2	TGTGCCAGCAGTGAGTCTAGTTCCGGGGAGCTGTTTTTT	CASSESSSGELFF
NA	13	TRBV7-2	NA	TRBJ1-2	TGTGCCAGCAGCCGGACAGTGGGTGAGGTCTACACCTTC	CASSRTVGEVYTF
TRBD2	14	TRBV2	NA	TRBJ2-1	TGTGCCAGCAGCCCTGGACTAGCGGGGCGTGAGCAGTTCTTC	CASSPGLAGREQFF
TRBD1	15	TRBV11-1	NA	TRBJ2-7	TGTGCCAGCAGCTTAAATCAGGGGGCTGTCTACGAGCAGTACTTC	CASSLNQGAVYEQYF
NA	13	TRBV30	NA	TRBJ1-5	TGTGCCGCCAGGGGTATGAGCAATCAGCCCCAGCATTTT	CAARGMSNQPQHF
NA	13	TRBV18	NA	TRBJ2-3	TGTGCCAGCTCAGGACAGTCCGCAGATACGCAGTATTTT	CASSGQSADTQYF
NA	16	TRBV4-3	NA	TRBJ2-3	TGCGCCAGCAGCCAAGATCCGGGAGACAGCACAGATACGCAGTATTTT	CASSQDPGDSTDTQYF
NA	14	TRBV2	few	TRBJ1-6	TGTGCCAGCAGTGAGGGGGGAGGGAGTTCACCCCTCCACTTT	CASSEGGGSSPLHF
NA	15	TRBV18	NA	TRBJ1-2	TGTGCCAGCTCACCAAATCTCCGGGGAACCTATGGCTACACCTTC	CASSPNLRGTYGYTF
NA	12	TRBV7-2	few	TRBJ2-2	TGTGCCAGCAGCTCATACACCGGGGAGCTGTTTTTT	CASSSYTGELFF
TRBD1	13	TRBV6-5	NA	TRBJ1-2	TGTGCCAGCACAAGAGACGGACAGGCTGGCTACACCTTC	CASTRDGQAGYTF
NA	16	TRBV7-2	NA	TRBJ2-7	TGTGCCAGCACGCCTCGTGGACTTCACGGGATCGGCGAGCAGTACTTC	CASTPRGLHGIGEQYF
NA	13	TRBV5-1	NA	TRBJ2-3	TGCGCCAGCAGCCTCGGGTCCACAGATACGCAGTATTTT	CASSLGSTDTQYF
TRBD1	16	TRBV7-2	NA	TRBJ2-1	TGTGCCAGCAGTTTCTTTCCGGGACAGGTAGACAATGAGCAGTTCTTC	CASSFFPGQVDNEQFF
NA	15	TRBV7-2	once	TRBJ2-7	TGTGCCAGCAGCTCCACAGGCCTCACCTCCTACGAGCAGTACTTC	CASSSTGLTSYEQYF
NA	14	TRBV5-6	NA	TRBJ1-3	TGTGCCAGCAGATCAGGGGTATTTGGAAACACCATATATTTT	CASRSGVFGNTIYF
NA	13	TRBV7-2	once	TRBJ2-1	TGTGCCAGCAGTCTTTACAGGGAGTATGAGCAGTTCTTC	CASSLYREYEQFF
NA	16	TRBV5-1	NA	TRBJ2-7	TGCGCCAGCAGCTTGTCCAACGGGGGTTTCTCCTACGAGCAGTACTTC	CASSLSNGGFSYEQYF
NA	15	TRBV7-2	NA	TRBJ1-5	TGTGCCAGCAGCTTGGAGGGGATGGGCAATCAGCCCCAGCATTTT	CASSLEGMGNQPQHF